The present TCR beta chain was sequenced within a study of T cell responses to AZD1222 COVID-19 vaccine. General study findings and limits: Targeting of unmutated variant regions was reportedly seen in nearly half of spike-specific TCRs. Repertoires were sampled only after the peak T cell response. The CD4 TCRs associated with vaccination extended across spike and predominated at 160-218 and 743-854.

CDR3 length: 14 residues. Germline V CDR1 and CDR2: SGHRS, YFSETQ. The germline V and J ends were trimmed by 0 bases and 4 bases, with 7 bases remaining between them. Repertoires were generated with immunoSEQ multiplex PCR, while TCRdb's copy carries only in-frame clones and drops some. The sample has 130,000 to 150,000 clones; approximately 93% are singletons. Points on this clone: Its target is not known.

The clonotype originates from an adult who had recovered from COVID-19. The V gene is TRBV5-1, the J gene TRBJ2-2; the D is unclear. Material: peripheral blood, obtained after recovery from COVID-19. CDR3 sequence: CASSLDASTGELFF. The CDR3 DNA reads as TGCGCCAGCAGCTTGGACGCCAGCACCGGGGAGCTGTTTTTT.